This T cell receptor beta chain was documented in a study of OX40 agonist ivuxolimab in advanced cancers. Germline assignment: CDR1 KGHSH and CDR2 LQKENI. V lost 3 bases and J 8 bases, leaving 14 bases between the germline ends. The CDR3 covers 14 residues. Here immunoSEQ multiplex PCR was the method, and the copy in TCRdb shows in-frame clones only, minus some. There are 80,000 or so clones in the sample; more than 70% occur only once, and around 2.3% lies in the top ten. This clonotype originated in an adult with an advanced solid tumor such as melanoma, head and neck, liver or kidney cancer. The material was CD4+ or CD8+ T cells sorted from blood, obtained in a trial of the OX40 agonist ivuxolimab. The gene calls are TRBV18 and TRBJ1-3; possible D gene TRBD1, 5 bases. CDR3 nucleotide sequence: TGTGCCAGCTCACCCTCAAGCAGGGAGGACACCATATATTTT. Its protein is CASSPSSREDTIYF.